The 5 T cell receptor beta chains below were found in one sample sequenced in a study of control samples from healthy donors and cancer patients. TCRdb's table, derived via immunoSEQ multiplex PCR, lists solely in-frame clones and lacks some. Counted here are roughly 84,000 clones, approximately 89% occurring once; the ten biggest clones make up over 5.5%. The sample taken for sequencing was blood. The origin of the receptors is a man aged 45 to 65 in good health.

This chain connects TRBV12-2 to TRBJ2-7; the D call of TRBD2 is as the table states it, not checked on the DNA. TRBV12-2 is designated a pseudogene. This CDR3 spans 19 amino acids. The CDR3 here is CASRLETWRLRSSSYEQYF. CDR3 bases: TGTGCAAGTCGCTTAGAAACTTGGCGACTTCGATCTAGCTCCTACGAGCAGTACTTC.

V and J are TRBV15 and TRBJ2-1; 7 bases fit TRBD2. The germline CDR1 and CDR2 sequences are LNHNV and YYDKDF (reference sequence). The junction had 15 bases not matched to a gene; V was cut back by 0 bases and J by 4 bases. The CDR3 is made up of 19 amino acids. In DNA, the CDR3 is TGTGCCACCAGCAGAGATCGTCGTACATCTAACGGGGGGTACAATGAGCAGTTCTTC. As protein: CATSRDRRTSNGGYNEQFF.

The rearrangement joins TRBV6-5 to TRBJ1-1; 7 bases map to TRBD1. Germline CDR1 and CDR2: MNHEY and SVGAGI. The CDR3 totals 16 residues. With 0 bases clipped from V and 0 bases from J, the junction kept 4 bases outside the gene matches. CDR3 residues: CASSYSYRGVNTEAFF. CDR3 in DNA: TGTGCCAGCAGTTACTCCTACAGGGGCGTGAACACTGAAGCTTTCTTT.

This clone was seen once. The CDR3 is CASSDGGSNQPQHF. In nucleotides, the CDR3 is TGCGCCAGCAGCGATGGGGGAAGCAATCAGCCCCAGCATTTT. The J gene is TRBJ1-5, the V gene TRBV5-1; TRBD1 might be the D (5 bases). The V gene lost 4 bases and the J gene lost 1 base, with 9 bases spanning the gap. CDR1 SGHRS and CDR2 YFSETQ come from the germline V gene. The CDR3 length is 14 residues.

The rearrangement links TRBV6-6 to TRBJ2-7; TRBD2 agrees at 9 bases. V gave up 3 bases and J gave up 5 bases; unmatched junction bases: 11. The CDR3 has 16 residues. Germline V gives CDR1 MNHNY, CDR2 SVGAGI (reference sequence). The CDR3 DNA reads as TGTGCCAGCAGTTATGGTCGGCGGGGGGGCCGGGACGAGCAGTACTTC. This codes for CASSYGRRGGRDEQYF.